Each of the 17 T cell receptor beta chains below was sequenced from the same sample in a study of metastatic and nonmetastatic thyroid tumors. All patients reached thyroid surgery having received no treatment beforehand. With MiXCR, TCRdb reprocessed the PCR reads. In the table there are about 13,000 clones, over 20% of which are singletons. Sequencing used tumor tissue. These receptors were collected from a female donor with papillary thyroid cancer or a benign thyroid nodule (not recorded which). Some clones in this sample may be carry-over from other donors' samples.

This clone was recorded at least ten times. This rearrangement joins TRBV19 to TRBJ1-4; the match to TRBD1 covers 8 bases. The V segment lost 5 bases and the J segment 0 bases; nucleotides outside the gene matches: 8. The CDR3 covers 17 residues. The germline V gene encodes CDR1 LNHDA and CDR2 SQIVND (reference sequence). The CDR3 protein is CASSVTGTGTTNEKLFF. CDR3 bases: TGTGCCAGTAGTGTTACCGGGACAGGAACAACTAATGAAAAACTGTTTTTT.

In its sample, this clone is large (0.1 to 1%). V is TRBV2 and J is TRBJ2-7, with 8 positions matching TRBD1. Germline V CDR1 and CDR2: SNHLY, FYNNEI. CDR3 length: 15 amino acids. The ends lost 4 bases at V and 6 bases at J; junction bases unmatched: 11. The CDR3 region has the DNA TGTGCCAGCAGTGCGATAACAGGGGGATGGGGCGAGCAGTACTTC. It yields the protein CASSAITGGWGEQYF.

A single count supports this clone. V usage is TRBV30 and J usage is TRBJ1-2; D not certain. The ends were cut back, 4 bases at V and 7 bases at J, with 16 bases in the middle. Germline assignment: CDR1 GTSNPN and CDR2 SVGIG (reference sequence). The CDR3 loop spans 13 amino acids. The CDR3 here is CAWTTKGKSGYTF. CDR3 bases: TGTGCCTGGACAACTAAGGGAAAGTCTGGCTACACCTTC.

This clone occurred a few times. The chain is built from TRBV19 and TRBJ1-5, with D perhaps matching TRBD1 (5 bases). Germline V gene lookup returns CDR1 LNHDA and CDR2 SQIVND (reference sequence). The V end was cut by 7 bases, the J end by 2 bases, with 9 bases between. This CDR3 spans 13 amino acids. CDR3 nucleotides: TGTGCCAGTACCCCGGGGGGCAATCAGCCCCAGCATTTT. Amino acid sequence: CASTPGGNQPQHF.

As for this clone: A read error may produce the germline difference seen at one junction end. The genes are TRBV11-2 and TRBJ2-7, with 7 positions matching TRBD2. The CDR3 covers 16 residues. Germline assignment: CDR1 SGHAT and CDR2 FQNNGV. The CDR3 here is CASILDASGSSSEQYF. CDR3 bases: TGTGCCAGCATCTTAGATGCTAGCGGTAGCTCCTCCGAGCAGTACTTC.

The chain carries TRBV12-3 or TRBV12-4 and TRBJ1-2; a weak D match, TRBD1 (5 bases). The CDR3 contains 14 residues. V shed 2 bases and J shed 4 bases, with 11 bases lying between them. The CDR3 nucleotides read TGTGCCAGCAGTTTAATGCAGGGTATCTATGGCTACACCTTC. Protein sequence: CASSLMQGIYGYTF.

Relative to its sample, this clone is medium-sized. The V gene is TRBV18, the J gene TRBJ2-7; TRBD1 matches 8 bases. Trimming removed 2 bases from V and 0 bases from J; junction bases left unmatched: 3. Germline loops: CDR1 KGHSH, CDR2 LQKENI. The length of the CDR3 is 15 residues. In DNA, the CDR3 is TGTGCCAGCTCACCAGGGGGACAGGTCTCCTACGAGCAGTACTTC. Encoded protein: CASSPGGQVSYEQYF.

This clone was detected many times. This chain connects TRBV15 to TRBJ2-3; 10 bases align to TRBD1. Per germline, CDR1 LNHNV and CDR2 YYDKDF (reference sequence). This CDR3 region has 16 residues. The junction had 8 bases not matched to a gene; V was cut back by 3 bases and J by 5 bases. Here the CDR3 reads CATSSRQGAVGDTQYF. As DNA, the CDR3 is TGTGCCACCAGCAGCCGACAGGGGGCAGTTGGAGATACGCAGTATTTT.

This clone was picked up a small number of times. V usage is TRBV6-5 and J usage is TRBJ1-2; 7 bases are shared with TRBD1. Germline CDR1 is MNHEY and CDR2 is SVGAGI. This CDR3 is 13 amino acids long. Unmatched junction bases numbered 8, after V lost 4 bases and J lost 9 bases. The CDR3 DNA follows: TGTGCCAGCAGTTCGATCGACAGGGTGAGCTACACCTTC. This translates into CASSSIDRVSYTF.

This clone has only a few counts. The chain uses TRBV20-1 and TRBJ2-7; D unresolved. The V end lost 2 bases, the J end lost 0 bases, and 14 bases lay between the germline ends. Germline V gene data show CDR1 as DFQATT and CDR2 as SNEGSKA (reference sequence). The CDR3 is made up of 15 amino acids. CDR3 nucleotide sequence: TGCAGTGCTAGAAAGAAAGGGATCGTCTCCTACGAGCAGTACTTC. Translated: CSARKKGIVSYEQYF.

V gene TRBV20-1 combines with J gene TRBJ1-5; TRBD1 matches 7 bases. Trimming at V came to 3 bases and at J to 13 bases, leaving 12 bases not matched to a gene. This CDR3 spans 13 amino acids. Germline V gives CDR1 DFQATT, CDR2 SNEGSKA (reference sequence). The CDR3 nucleotides read TGCAGTGCTAGGGGACAGAGGAGTCATCCTCAGCATTTT. Amino acids: CSARGQRSHPQHF.

This clone is deemed medium-sized. The chain joins TRBV6-1 to TRBJ1-3; maybe TRBD1 (6 bases). This CDR3 spans 16 amino acids. Germline V gene data show CDR1 as MNHNS and CDR2 as SASEGT. Trimming shortened V by 6 bases and J by 0 bases, and 15 bases separated the two germline ends. The CDR3 region has the DNA TGTGCCAGCAGGCCGGGACACGACAACTCTGGAAACACCATATATTTT. Translation: CASRPGHDNSGNTIYF.

This clone appeared a single time. This rearrangement joins TRBV5-6 to TRBJ2-1; TRBD2 matches at 9 bases. The CDR3 has 15 amino acids. Germline-derived CDR1 and CDR2 are SGHDT and YYEEEE. After removal of 0 bases from V and 9 bases from J, the junction contained 7 bases not matched to a gene. Written as DNA, the CDR3 is TGTGCCAGCAGCTTGGGTTCTAGCGGGATACTTGAGCAGTTCTTC. It codes for CASSLGSSGILEQFF.

The gene calls are TRBV19 and TRBJ1-5, with TRBD1 identical over 8 bases. The V gene end was trimmed by 10 bases and the J gene end by 2 bases; junction bases not matched to a gene: 7. The CDR3 covers 14 residues. Germline-derived CDR1 and CDR2 are LNHDA and SQIVND (reference sequence). The CDR3 nucleotides read TGTGCCACTACGACAGGGGAGGGCAATCAGCCCCAGCATTTT. Residues: CATTTGEGNQPQHF.

This clone was observed many times. Other nucleotide sequences in the sample specify the same CDR3. The V call is TRBV20-1, the J call TRBJ2-1, with 9 bases fitting TRBD2. The CDR3 is 15 residues long. Trimming took 6 bases from V and 8 from J; bases not matched to a gene: 14. The germline V gene encodes CDR1 DFQATT and CDR2 SNEGSKA (reference sequence). The CDR3 is CSATTGTSPWDEQFF. CDR3 DNA: TGCAGTGCCACAACCGGGACTAGCCCTTGGGATGAGCAGTTCTTC.

This clone showed up many times. The chain carries TRBV24-1 and TRBJ2-7; 7 bases map to TRBD1. The length of the CDR3 is 12 residues. The V segment lost 6 bases and the J segment 5 bases; nucleotides outside the gene matches: 3. Looked up from germline, CDR1 is KGHDR and CDR2 is SFDVKD. The CDR3 bases are TGTGCCACCAGTACAGGGGCGAACGAGCAGTACTTC. Its protein product is CATSTGANEQYF.

This sequence joins TRBV20-1 and TRBJ2-2; D possibly corresponds to TRBD2 (6 bases). The V gene's germline CDR1 is DFQATT and CDR2 SNEGSKA (reference sequence). This CDR3 spans 13 amino acids. Trimming removed 7 bases at V and 4 bases at J, with 13 bases between. CDR3 amino acids: CSVPIGSTGELFF. The CDR3 DNA reads TGCAGTGTACCTATCGGGAGCACCGGGGAGCTGTTTTTT.